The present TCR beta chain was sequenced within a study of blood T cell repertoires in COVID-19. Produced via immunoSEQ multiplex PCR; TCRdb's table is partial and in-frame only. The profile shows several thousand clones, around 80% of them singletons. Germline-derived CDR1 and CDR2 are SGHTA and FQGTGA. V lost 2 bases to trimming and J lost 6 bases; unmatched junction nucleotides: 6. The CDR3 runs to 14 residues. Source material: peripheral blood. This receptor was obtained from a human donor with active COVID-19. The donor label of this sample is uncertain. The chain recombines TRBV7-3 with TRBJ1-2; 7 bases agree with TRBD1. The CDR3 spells CASSLGAGGNGYTF. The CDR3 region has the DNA TGTGCCAGCAGCTTAGGCGCAGGGGGGAATGGCTACACCTTC. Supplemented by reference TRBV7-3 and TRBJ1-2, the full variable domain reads GAGVSQTPSNKVTEKGKYVELRCDPISGHTALYWYRQSLGQGPEFLIYFQGTGAADDSGLPNDRFFAVRPEGSVSTLKIQRTERGDSAVYLCASSLGAGGNGYTFGSGTRLTVV.